Many counts were recorded for the clone carrying this T cell receptor (beta chain). Its antigen remains unidentified. The TCR beta CDR3 regions underwent amplification using RNA transcripts as the source. The primer set for the first-round RT-PCR of the TCR CDR3 was HTBI. MiXCR was run by TCRdb on the multiplex PCR reads, yielding one entry per CDR3 protein. The sample shows about 400,000 distinct CDR3 sequences, 15% to 18% of them seen only once. The sample comes from a study of T cells in Graves' hyperthyroidism and ophthalmopathy. Study-level results: Most thyroid clonotypes expanded above 0.001 were also detected in blood.

The patients, who ranged from 18 to 65 in age, presented with newly diagnosed hyperthyroidism lasting under 2 months. The diagnoses drew upon clinical symptoms, serum thyroxine and TRAb, thyroid ultrasound and orbital computed tomography. This CDR3 is built from 15 residues. V was pared by 4 bases and J by 3 bases, with 4 bases of the junction left unmatched. Per the germline V gene, CDR1 is MNHNS and CDR2 is SASEGT. This chain connects TRBV6-1 to TRBJ2-3; 10 bases map to TRBD1. Sequencing used blood. The sequence was obtained from a woman aged 18-30 years with Graves' hyperthyroidism that later progressed to Graves' ophthalmopathy. The CDR3 DNA reads as TGTGCCAGCAGTGCGGGACAGGGGCTTACAGATACGCAGTATTTT. It is translated as CASSAGQGLTDTQYF.